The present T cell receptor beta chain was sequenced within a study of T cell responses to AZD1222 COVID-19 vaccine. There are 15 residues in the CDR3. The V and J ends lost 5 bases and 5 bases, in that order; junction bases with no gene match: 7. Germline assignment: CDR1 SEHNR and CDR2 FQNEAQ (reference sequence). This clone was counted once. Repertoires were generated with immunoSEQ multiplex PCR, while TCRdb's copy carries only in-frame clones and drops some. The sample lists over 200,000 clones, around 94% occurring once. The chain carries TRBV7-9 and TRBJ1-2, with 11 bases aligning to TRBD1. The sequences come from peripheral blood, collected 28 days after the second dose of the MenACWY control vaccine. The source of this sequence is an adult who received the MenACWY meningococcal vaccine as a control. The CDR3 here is CASSLGTGGLYGYTF. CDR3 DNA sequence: TGTGCCAGCAGCCTCGGGACAGGGGGATTATATGGCTACACCTTC.